This is a list of T cell receptor beta chains from one sample in a study of a mutant IDH1 vaccine in newly diagnosed glioma. No antigen is known for these receptors. The protocol was immunoSEQ multiplex PCR, while the TCRdb copy is restricted to in-frame clones and leaves out a portion. The table lists 75,000 to 80,000 clones, about 85% of them singletons, with 0.77% in the top ten. Sequences were derived from PBMCs, sampled from a glioma patient whose treatment included an IDH1 peptide vaccine. The receptors were gathered from a woman aged 45-59 years with glioma. CDR3s leave out the opening cysteine and the closing phenylalanine or tryptophan. Some rows mark clone size as missing; the rest say once, few, many or name a class of expanded clone.

v_call	clone_size	cdr3_aa
TRBV6-6	NA	ASTYSSTSANEQF
TRBV7-8	NA	ASSLAETGRLSGYT
TRBV7-3	NA	ASRVGVGTDTQY
TRBV5-5	NA	ASSLTLDSLNEQF
TRBV21-1	NA	ASGGTPSYNEQF
TRBV7-9	once	ASSLRLADSYEQY
TRBV19	once	ASSPGLGNIQY
TRBV7-2	once	ASRPTSGSETQY
TRBV5-5	NA	ASSFFSREQF
TRBV6-1	NA	ASSEIAELHNEQF
TRBV5-4	once	ASSPTGGRGAYEQY
TRBV5-1	few	ASSLAEGPRETQY
TRBV29-1	NA	SGLEATDTQY
TRBV7-2	NA	ASLPRRIAGELF
TRBV4-1	NA	ASSPQGGVTGELF
TRBV4-1	once	ASTRGGTEAF
TRBV7-9	NA	ASRWGSQETQY
TRBV6-5	NA	AASGGGNTIY
TRBV5-4	NA	ASSFYGVGSYEQY
TRBV18	NA	ASSPPGGWQETQY
TRBV6-5	NA	AIAKGQGIYGYT
TRBV28	NA	ASTLGGSSYEQY
TRBV6-7	NA	ASSPGLAGGVSRNEQF
TRBV28	NA	ASSPPKLPYEQY
TRBV11-2	NA	ASSRGRTREF
TRBV30	NA	AWARGRTAGGYT
TRBV13	NA	ASSFGSGSFEQF
TRBV5-4	NA	ASSPGSNQPQH
TRBV7-2	NA	ASSLGLGGSEQY
TRBV7-2	NA	ASSSRLSSGANVLT
TRBV5-6	NA	ASSFGGTEAF
TRBV11-2	NA	ASSFRVAEQY
TRBV18	once	ASSPPKGVSGNYGYT
TRBV19	NA	ASSSSGRATQY
TRBV7-9	NA	ASSYPTGRSSYEQY